This T cell receptor (beta chain) was identified in a study of cytomegalovirus exposure and HLA in healthy donors. The wider study: Of 300 to 500 genotyped donors, approximately 80% clustered with self-reported Caucasian donors.

Points from the study as a whole: Listed as cytomegalovirus-associated were 150 or so TCR beta chains. V segments that were indistinguishable, TRBV6-2 and TRBV6-3 among them, were omitted from analysis. Later work found most CMV-associated TCR beta chains apparently HLA-restricted.

The PCR had 60 Vbeta and 13 Jbeta primers. Generated by immunoSEQ multiplex PCR, the TCRdb table keeps only in-frame clones and is missing some. The data contain about 150,000 clones, around 67% of them singletons. From germline, CDR1 is SGHNT and CDR2 YYREEE (reference sequence). V lost 2 bases to trimming and J lost 5 bases; unmatched junction nucleotides: 5. CDR3 length equals 14 residues. Details on this clone: No antigen is known for it.

The sample comprised PBMCs. This TCR derives from a man between 18 and 35 years old in good health and CMV-seropositive. The rearrangement uses TRBV5-4 and TRBJ1-2; TRBD1 agrees at 8 bases. The DNA for the CDR3 is TGTGCCAGCAGCTTTGGACAGGGCTCTTATGGCTACACCTTC. Protein: CASSFGQGSYGYTF. Together with reference TRBV5-4 and TRBJ1-2, the CDR3 gives the full variable domain: ETGVTQSPTHLIKTRGQQVTLRCSSQSGHNTVSWYQQALGQGPQFIFQYYREEENGRGNFPPRFSGLQFPNYSSELNVNALELDDSALYLCASSFGQGSYGYTFGSGTRLTVV.